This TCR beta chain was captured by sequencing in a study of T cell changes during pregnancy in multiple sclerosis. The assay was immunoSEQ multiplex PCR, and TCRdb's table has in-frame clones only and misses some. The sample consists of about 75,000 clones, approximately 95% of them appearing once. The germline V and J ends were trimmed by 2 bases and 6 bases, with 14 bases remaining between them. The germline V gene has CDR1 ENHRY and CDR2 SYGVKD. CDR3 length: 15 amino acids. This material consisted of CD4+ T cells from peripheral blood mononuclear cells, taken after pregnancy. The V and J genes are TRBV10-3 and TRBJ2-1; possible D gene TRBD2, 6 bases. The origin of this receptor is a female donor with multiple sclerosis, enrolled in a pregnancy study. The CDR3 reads CAISEVAALGNEQFF. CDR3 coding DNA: TGTGCCATCAGTGAGGTAGCGGCTTTGGGCAATGAGCAGTTCTTC.